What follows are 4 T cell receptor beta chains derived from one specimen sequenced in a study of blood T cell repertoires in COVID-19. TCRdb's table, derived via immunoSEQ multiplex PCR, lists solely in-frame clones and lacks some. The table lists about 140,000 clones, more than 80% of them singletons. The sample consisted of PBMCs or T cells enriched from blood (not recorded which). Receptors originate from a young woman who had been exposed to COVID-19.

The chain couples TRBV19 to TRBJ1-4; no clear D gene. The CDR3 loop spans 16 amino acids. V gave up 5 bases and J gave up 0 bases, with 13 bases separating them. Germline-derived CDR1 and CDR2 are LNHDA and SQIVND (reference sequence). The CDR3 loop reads CASSARPTATNEKLFF. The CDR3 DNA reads TGTGCCAGTAGTGCCAGGCCAACAGCAACTAATGAAAAACTGTTTTTT.

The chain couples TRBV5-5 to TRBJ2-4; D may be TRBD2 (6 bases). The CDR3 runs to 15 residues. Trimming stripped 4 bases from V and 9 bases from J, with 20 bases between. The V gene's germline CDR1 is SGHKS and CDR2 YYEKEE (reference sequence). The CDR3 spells CASSQRNGGFGIQYF. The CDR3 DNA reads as TGTGCCAGCAGCCAGCGAAACGGGGGTTTTGGCATTCAGTACTTC.

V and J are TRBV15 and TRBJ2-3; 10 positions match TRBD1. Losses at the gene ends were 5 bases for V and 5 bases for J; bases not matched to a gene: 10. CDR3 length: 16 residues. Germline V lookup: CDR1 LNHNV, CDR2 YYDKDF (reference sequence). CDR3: CATSATGTGVEDTQYF. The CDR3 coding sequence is TGTGCCACCAGCGCCACCGGGACAGGGGTGGAAGATACGCAGTATTTT.

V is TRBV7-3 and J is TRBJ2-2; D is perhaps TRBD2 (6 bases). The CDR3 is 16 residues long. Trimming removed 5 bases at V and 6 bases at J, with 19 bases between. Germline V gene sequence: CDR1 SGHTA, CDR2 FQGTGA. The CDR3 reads CASSPGSSVLSGELFF. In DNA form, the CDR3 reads TGTGCCAGCAGCCCCGGATCTAGCGTTCTTTCCGGGGAGCTGTTTTTT.